This record looks at one T cell receptor (beta chain) sequence and its context. The sample comes from a study of blood T cell repertoires in COVID-19. This CDR3 comprises 16 residues. Between the trimmed V and J ends, which lost 8 bases and 0 bases, there was a span of 16 bases. The germline V gene has CDR1 SNHLY and CDR2 FYNNEI. Profiled with immunoSEQ multiplex PCR; TCRdb holds only in-frame clones, not every one. The repertoire holds about 210,000 clones, with roughly 90% as singletons. The chain combines TRBV2 with TRBJ1-4; D gene ambiguous. This TCR was sampled from a woman in her 40s with acute or convalescent COVID-19. The sample consisted of peripheral blood. Written as DNA, the CDR3 is TGTGCCAGCGGGGTTAGCGAGGGAACAACTAATGAAAAACTGTTTTTT. Translating gives CASGVSEGTTNEKLFF.